This T cell receptor beta chain was profiled in a study of blood T cell repertoires in COVID-19. Looking at the study overall: Sites in the United States, Italy and Spain provided acute and convalescent COVID-19 samples. From T cells, B-cell-depleted T cells, or PBMCs came the material, which was cDNA or gDNA.

Authors' analysis steps: It was from reference gene primer amplification that nucleated cell counts were estimated. Data came from immunoSEQ multiplex PCR; TCRdb stores just in-frame clones and leaves some out. Clone size and the V and J calls come from that table; the DNA yielded D and trimming. The sample lists about 110,000 clones; approximately 83% were seen once. CDR1 is MDHEN, CDR2 SYDVKM, per germline. The J segment lost 4 bases and the V segment lost 6 bases, leaving 12 bases of the junction unmatched. This CDR3 comprises 16 residues. This sequence was found in a woman in her 70s with acute or convalescent COVID-19. Sequencing was performed on peripheral blood. The chain recombines TRBV28 with TRBJ1-2; 9 bases map to TRBD1. In DNA, the CDR3 is TGTGCCAGCAGGATGAACCCGGGACAGGGTTCCTATGGCTACACCTTC. It yields the protein CASRMNPGQGSYGYTF.